This TCR beta chain was sequenced in a study of T cell responses to AZD1222 COVID-19 vaccine. The method was immunoSEQ multiplex PCR; TCRdb's version includes in-frame clones alone and lacks a portion of them. The data contain 150,000 to 200,000 clones, roughly 94% of them singletons. The TCR comes from an adult who received the AZD1222 COVID-19 vaccine. The sample here was peripheral blood, taken 28 days after the second AZD1222 dose.

The CDR3 sequence is CASSVNSWGSDYGYTF. CDR3 sequence (DNA): TGTGCCAGCAGCGTCAATAGTTGGGGTTCAGACTATGGCTACACCTTC. The chain links TRBV9 to TRBJ1-2; no clear D. Trimming took off 2 bases at V and 3 bases at J, with 17 bases between the two ends. Germline V gives CDR1 SGDLS, CDR2 YYNGEE. This CDR3 is 16 amino acids long. The full variable domain, its missing parts supplied by reference TRBV9 and TRBJ1-2, is DSGVTQTPKHLITATGQRVTLRCSPRSGDLSVYWYQQSLDQGLQFLIQYYNGEERAKGNILERFSAQQFPDLHSELNLSSLELGDSALYFCASSVNSWGSDYGYTFGSGTRLTVV.